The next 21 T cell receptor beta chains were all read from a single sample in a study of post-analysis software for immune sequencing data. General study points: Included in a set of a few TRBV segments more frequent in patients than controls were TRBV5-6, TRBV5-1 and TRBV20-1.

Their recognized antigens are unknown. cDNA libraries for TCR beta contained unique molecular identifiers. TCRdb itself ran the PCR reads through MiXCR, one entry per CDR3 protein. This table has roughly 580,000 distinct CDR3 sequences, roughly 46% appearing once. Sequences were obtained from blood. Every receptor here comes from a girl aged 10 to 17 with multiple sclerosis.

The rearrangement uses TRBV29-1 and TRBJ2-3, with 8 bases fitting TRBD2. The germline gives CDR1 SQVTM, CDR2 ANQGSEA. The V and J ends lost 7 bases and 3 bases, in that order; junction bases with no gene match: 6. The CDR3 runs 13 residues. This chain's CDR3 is CSAAGGTTDTQYF. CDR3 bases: TGCAGCGCCGCGGGGGGCACGACAGATACGCAGTATTTT.

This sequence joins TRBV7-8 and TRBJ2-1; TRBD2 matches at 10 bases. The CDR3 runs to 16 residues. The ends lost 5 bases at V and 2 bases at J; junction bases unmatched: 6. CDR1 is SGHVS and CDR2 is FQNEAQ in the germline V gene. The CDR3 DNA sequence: TGTGCCAGCAGCGCCTTAGCGGGAGGCCCCTACAATGAGCAGTTCTTC. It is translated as CASSALAGGPYNEQFF. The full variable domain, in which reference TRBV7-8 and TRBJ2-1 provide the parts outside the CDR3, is GAGVSQSPRYKVAKRGQDVALRCDPISGHVSLFWYQQALGQGPEFLTYFQNEAQLDKSGLPSDRFFAERPEGSVSTLKIQRTQQEDSAVYLCASSALAGGPYNEQFFGPGTRLTVL.

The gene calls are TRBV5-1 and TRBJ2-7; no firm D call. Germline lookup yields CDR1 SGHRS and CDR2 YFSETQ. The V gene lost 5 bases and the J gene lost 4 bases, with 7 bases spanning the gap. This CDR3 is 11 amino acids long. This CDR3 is CASRSHYEQYF. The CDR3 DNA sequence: TGCGCCAGCAGGTCACATTACGAGCAGTACTTC.

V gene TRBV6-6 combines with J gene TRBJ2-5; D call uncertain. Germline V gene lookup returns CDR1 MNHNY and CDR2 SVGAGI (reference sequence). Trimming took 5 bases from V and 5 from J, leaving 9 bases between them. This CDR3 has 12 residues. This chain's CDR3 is CASSDKVETQYF. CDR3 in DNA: TGTGCCAGCAGTGACAAAGTCGAGACCCAGTACTTC.

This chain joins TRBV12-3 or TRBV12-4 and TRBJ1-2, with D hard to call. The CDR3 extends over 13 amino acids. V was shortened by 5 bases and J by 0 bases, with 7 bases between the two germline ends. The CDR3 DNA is TGTGCCAGCAGTCCCAGACCTAACTATGGCTACACCTTC. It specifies CASSPRPNYGYTF.

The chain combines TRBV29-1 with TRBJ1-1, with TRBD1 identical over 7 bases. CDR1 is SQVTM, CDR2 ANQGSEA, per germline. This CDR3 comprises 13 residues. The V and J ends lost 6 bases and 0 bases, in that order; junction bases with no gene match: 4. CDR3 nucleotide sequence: TGCAGCGTGAGACAGGGACTGAACACTGAAGCTTTCTTT. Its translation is CSVRQGLNTEAFF.

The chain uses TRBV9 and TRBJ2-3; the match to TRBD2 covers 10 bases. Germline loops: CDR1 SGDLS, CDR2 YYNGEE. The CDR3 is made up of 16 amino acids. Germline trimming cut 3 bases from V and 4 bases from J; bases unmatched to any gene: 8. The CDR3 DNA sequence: TGTGCCAGCAGCGGAAGCGGGGGGGCCATTGCAGATACGCAGTATTTT. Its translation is CASSGSGGAIADTQYF.

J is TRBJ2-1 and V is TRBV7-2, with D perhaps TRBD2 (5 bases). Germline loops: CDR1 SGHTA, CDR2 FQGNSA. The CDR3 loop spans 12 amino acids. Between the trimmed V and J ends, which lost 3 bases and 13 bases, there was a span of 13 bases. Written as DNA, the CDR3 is TGTGCCAGCAGCTTTGACTGGGCGGGCCAGTTCTTC. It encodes CASSFDWAGQFF.

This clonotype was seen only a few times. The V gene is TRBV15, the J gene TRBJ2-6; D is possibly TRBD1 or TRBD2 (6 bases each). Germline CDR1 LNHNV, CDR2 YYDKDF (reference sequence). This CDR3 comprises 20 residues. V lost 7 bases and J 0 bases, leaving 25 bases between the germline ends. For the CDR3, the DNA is TGTGCCACCACTCAGGGGAGGCCCTCTGGTCTCTTCTCTGGGGCCAACGTCCTGACTTTC. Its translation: CATTQGRPSGLFSGANVLTF.

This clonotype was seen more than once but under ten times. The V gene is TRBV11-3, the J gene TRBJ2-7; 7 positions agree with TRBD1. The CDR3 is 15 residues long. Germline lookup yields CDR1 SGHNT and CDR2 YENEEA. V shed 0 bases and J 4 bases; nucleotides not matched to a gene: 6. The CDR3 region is CASSLEQGLRYEQYF. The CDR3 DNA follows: TGTGCCAGCAGCTTAGAACAGGGGTTGAGGTACGAGCAGTACTTC.

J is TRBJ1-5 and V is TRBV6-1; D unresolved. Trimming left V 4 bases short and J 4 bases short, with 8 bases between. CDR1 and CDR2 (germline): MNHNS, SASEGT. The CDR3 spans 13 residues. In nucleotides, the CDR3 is TGTGCCAGCAGTGCGATTCGAAATCAGCCCCAGCATTTT. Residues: CASSAIRNQPQHF.

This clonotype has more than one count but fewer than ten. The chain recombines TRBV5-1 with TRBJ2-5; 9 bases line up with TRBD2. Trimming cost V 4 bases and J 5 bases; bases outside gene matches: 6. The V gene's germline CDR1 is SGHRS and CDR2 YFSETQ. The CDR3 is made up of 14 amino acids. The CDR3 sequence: CASSAETSGETQYF. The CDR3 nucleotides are TGCGCCAGCAGCGCCGAGACTAGCGGCGAGACCCAGTACTTC.

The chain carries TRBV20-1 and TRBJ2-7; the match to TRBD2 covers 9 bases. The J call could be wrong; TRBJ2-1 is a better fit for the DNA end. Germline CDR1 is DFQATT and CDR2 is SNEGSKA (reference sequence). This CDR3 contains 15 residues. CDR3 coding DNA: TGCAGTGCTAGTGCGCGGGAGGGCCTAAGCAATGAGCAGTTCTTC. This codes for CSASAREGLSNEQFF.

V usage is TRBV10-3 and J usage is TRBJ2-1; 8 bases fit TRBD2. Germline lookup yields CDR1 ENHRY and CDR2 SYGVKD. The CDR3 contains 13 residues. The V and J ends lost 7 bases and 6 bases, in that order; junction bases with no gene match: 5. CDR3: CAIKIGRGNEQFF. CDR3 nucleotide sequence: TGTGCCATCAAGATCGGGAGGGGCAATGAGCAGTTCTTC.

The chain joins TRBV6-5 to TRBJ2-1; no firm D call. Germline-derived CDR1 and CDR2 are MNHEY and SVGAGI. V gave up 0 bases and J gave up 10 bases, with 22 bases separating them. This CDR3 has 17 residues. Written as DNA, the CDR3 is TGTGCCAGCAGTTACTCGGGTTTTGGCGGCCGGCTTCAAGAGCAGTTCTTC. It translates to CASSYSGFGGRLQEQFF.

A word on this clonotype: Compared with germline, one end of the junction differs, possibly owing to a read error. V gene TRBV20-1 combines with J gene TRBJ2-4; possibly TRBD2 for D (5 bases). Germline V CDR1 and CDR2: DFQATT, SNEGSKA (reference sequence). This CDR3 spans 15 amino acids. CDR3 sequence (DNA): TGCAGTACTAGAGATATAACTCAATCGGAAAACATTCAGTACTTC. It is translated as CSTRDITQSENIQYF.

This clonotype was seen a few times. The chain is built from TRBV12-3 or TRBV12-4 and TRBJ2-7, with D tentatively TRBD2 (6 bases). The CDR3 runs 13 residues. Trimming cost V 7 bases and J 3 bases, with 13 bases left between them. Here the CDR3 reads CASTWGGSYEQYF. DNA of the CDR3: TGTGCCAGCACCTGGGGAGGAAGCTACGAGCAGTACTTC.

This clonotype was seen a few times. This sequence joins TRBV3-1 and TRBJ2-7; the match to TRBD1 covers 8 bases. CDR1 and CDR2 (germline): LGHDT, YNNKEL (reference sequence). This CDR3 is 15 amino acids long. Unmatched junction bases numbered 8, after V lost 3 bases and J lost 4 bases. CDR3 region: CASSHSGTGVYEQYF. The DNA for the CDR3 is TGTGCCAGCAGCCATTCCGGGACAGGAGTTTACGAGCAGTACTTC.

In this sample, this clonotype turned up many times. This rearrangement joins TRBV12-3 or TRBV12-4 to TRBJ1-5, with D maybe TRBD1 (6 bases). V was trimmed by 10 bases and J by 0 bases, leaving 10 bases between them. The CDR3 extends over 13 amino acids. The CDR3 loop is CATRQASNQPQHF. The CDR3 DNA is TGTGCCACCAGACAGGCTAGCAATCAGCCCCAGCATTTT.

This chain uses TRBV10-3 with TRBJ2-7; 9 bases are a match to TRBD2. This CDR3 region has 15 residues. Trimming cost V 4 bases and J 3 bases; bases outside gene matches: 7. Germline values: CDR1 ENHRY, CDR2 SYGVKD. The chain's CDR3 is CAISVASGTLYEQYF. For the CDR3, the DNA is TGTGCCATCAGTGTGGCTAGCGGGACCCTCTACGAGCAGTACTTC.

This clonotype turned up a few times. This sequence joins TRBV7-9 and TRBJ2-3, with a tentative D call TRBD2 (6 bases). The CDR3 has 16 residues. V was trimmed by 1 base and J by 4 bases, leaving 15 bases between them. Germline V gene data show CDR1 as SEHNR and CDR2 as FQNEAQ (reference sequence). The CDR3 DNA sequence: TGTGCCAGCAGCTTAGGGGCGGGGAGGTTCGCAGATACGCAGTATTTT. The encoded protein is CASSLGAGRFADTQYF.